This T cell receptor beta chain emerged from a study of T cells after yellow fever vaccination. Germline loops: CDR1 ENHRY, CDR2 SYGVKD. Trimming left V 7 bases short and J 1 base short, with 10 bases between. The CDR3 has 13 residues. TCRdb reprocessed the 5' RACE reads via MiXCR and lists one record per CDR3 protein. Of roughly 30,000 distinct CDR3 sequences listed, under 12% are singletons. Ten or more counts support this clonotype. Here the sequenced sample was PBMCs, either bulk or a sorted T-cell subset (CD4+, CD8+, memory, or dextramer-sorted; not recorded which), taken less than 18 days after the first yellow fever vaccination. The TCR originated in a man aged 18 to 35 who received the YFV17D yellow fever vaccine. J is TRBJ1-1 and V is TRBV10-3; a possible D gene is TRBD1 (5 bases). The CDR3 spells CAITIRANTEAFF. As DNA, the CDR3 is TGTGCCATCACTATCAGGGCGAACACTGAAGCTTTCTTT.